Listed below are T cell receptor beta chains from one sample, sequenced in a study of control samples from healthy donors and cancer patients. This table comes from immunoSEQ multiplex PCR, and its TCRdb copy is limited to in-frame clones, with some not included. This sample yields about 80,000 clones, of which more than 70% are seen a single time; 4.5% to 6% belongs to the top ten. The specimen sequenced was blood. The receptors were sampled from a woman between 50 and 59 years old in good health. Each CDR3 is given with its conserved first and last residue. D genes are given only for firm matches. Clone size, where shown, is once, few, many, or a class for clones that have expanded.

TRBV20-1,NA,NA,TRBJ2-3,TGCAGTGCAAGTAATATACAGGGACGGGGCACAGATACGCAGTATTTT,CSASNIQGRGTDTQYF
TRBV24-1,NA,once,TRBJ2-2,TGTGCCACCAGTGAGCCGGGACCCGGGGAGCTGTTTTTT,CATSEPGPGELFF
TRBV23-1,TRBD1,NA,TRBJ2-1,TGCGCCAGCAGTCAAGTCGGAGGACAGGGGGCCCATGAGCAGTTCTTC,CASSQVGGQGAHEQFF
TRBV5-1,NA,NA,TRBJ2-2,TGCGCCAGCAGCTTGGATGGGGTGCCCACCGGGGAGCTGTTTTTT,CASSLDGVPTGELFF
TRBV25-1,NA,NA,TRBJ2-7,TGTGCCAGCGGTCGGGGGTCCTACGAGCAGTACTTC,CASGRGSYEQYF
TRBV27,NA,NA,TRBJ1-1,TGTGCCAGCTTTACCGGGGCGAACACTGAAGCTTTCTTT,CASFTGANTEAFF
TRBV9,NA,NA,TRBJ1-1,TGTGCCAGCAGCGCCGGATCGAACACTGAAGCTTTCTTT,CASSAGSNTEAFF
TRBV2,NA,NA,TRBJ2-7,TGTGCCAGCGGACAGCCACCTTACGAGCAGTACTTC,CASGQPPYEQYF
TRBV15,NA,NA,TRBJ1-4,TGTGCCACCAGCCAAAAGGGAGGGGCGAAACTGTTTTTT,CATSQKGGAKLFF
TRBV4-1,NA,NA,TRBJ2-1,TGCGCCAGCAGCCAAGATGCAGGTTCAGCTGAGCAGTTCTTC,CASSQDAGSAEQFF
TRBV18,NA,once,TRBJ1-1,TGTGCCAGCTCATCTTCGTCGGGGAACACTGAAGCTTTCTTT,CASSSSSGNTEAFF
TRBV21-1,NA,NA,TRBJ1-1,TGTGCCAGCAGCAGGGGCGGCACTGAAGCTTTCTTT,CASSRGGTEAFF
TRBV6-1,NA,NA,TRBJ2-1,TGTGCCAGCAGTGATAAGGGCCGTGAGCAGTTCTTC,CASSDKGREQFF
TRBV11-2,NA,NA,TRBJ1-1,TGTGCCAGCAGCTTAACTCAGAACACTGAAGCTTTCTTT,CASSLTQNTEAFF
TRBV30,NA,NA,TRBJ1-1,TGTGCCTGGAGTGTACTGGGGACCACTGGGACTGAAGCTTTCTTT,CAWSVLGTTGTEAFF
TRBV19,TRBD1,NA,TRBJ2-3,TGTGCCAGTAGTAAGAGTCCCGGGACAGGGTGGGAAAGGTCAGATACGCAGTATTTT,CASSKSPGTGWERSDTQYF
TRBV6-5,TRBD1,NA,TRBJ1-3,TGTGCCAGCAGTTTAAAACAGGGGGTAGGAAACACCATATATTTT,CASSLKQGVGNTIYF
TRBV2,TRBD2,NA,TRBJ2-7,TGTGCCAGCAGTTTTCTGCGGGGGGGCCCCGAGCAGTACTTC,CASSFLRGGPEQYF
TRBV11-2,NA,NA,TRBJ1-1,TGTGCCAGCAGCCACACCCTCGGACGGGAAAACACTGAAGCTTTCTTT,CASSHTLGRENTEAFF
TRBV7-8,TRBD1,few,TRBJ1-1,TGTGCCAGCAGCTCAAACAGGGGAACTGAAGCTTTCTTT,CASSSNRGTEAFF
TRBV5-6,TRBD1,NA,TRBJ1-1,TGTGCCAGCAGCTCCGGGACAGGGAAAAGGAACACTGAAGCTTTCTTT,CASSSGTGKRNTEAFF
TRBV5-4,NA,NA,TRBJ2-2,TGTGCCAGCAGCTTGGGGGTCGTTACCGGGGAGCTGTTTTTT,CASSLGVVTGELFF
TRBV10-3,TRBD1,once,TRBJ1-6,TGTGCCACCAAGGGACAGACTAATTCACCCCTCCACTTT,CATKGQTNSPLHF
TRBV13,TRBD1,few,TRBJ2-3,TGTGCCAGCAGCCGAGGGGGCTACACAGATACGCAGTATTTT,CASSRGGYTDTQYF
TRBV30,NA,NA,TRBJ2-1,TGTGCCTGGAGTGGAGGACTCTCTTCCTACAATGAGCAGTTCTTC,CAWSGGLSSYNEQFF
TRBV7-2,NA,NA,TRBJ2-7,TGTGCCAGCAGCCCTCGTCTGGGGGGAAGCTACGAGCAGTACTTC,CASSPRLGGSYEQYF
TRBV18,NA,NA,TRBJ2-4,TGTGCCAGCTCACCAACGGGGTTGAACATTCAGTACTTC,CASSPTGLNIQYF
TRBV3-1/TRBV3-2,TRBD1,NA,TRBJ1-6,TGTGCCAGCAGCCAAGTTACAGGGGCCAATTCACCCCTCCACTTT,CASSQVTGANSPLHF
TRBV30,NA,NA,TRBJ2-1,TGTGCCTGGAGTCAGTCGGACAGAAGGAATGAGCAGTTCTTC,CAWSQSDRRNEQFF
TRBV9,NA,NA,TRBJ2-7,TGTGCCAGCAGCGTAGGTGGGAACTCCTACGAGCAGTACTTC,CASSVGGNSYEQYF
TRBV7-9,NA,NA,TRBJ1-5,TGTGCCAGCAGCCCAAGCAATAGCAATCAGCCCCAGCATTTT,CASSPSNSNQPQHF
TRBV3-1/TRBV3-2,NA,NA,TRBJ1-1,TGTGCCAGCAGCCAAGATTATAAGTCTGATGAAGCTTTCTTT,CASSQDYKSDEAFF
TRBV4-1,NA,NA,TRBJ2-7,TGCGCCAGCAGCCAACGGGACGGGTGGGAGCAGTACTTC,CASSQRDGWEQYF
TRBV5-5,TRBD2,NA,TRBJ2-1,TGTGCCAGCAGCTTGGTGGGAGGGGAGCAGTTCTTC,CASSLVGGEQFF
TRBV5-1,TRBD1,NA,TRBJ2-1,TGCGCCAGCAGCTTTCTCGGGACAGGGCACAATGAGCAGTTCTTC,CASSFLGTGHNEQFF
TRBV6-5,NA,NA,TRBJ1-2,TGTGCCAGCAGTTACGGGGCAGGGCCGATGGATGGCTACACCTTC,CASSYGAGPMDGYTF
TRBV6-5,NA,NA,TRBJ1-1,TGTGCCAGCAGTTCCCGGGGGGTGAACACTGAAGCTTTCTTT,CASSSRGVNTEAFF
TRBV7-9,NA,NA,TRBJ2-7,TGTGCCAGCAGCCCGCTTCAAGGGGACGAGCAGTACTTC,CASSPLQGDEQYF
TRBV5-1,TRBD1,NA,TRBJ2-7,TGCGCCAGCAGCTTTCCGGCTACAGGGGTCTACGAGCAGTACTTC,CASSFPATGVYEQYF
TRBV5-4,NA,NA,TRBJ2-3,TGTGCCAGCAGCTTGGTTGATACGCAGTATTTT,CASSLVDTQYF
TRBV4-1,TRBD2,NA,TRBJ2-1,TGCGCCAGCAGCCAAGATACTAGCGGGGGGAAACAGTTCTTC,CASSQDTSGGKQFF
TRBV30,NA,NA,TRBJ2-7,TGTGCCTGGACCAATCAGTACGAGCAGTACTTC,CAWTNQYEQYF
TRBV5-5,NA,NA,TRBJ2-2,TGTGCCAGCAGCTTGGCGTGGGGCACCGGGGAGCTGTTTTTT,CASSLAWGTGELFF
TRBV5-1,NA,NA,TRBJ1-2,TGCGCCAGCAGCACTTCAGGGGACTATGGCTACACCTTC,CASSTSGDYGYTF
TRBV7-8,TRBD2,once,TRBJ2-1,TGTGCCAGCAGCTCGACTAGCGGGTACAATGAGCAGTTCTTC,CASSSTSGYNEQFF
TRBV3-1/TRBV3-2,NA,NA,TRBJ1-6,TGTGCCAGCAGCCAAGATTACGGGGACACCCTCCACTTT,CASSQDYGDTLHF
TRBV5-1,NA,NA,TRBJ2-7,TGCGCCAGCAGCGACCAGGGGCCCGACGAGCAGTACTTC,CASSDQGPDEQYF
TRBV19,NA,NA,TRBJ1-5,TGTGCCAGTAGTGGCTCCAGCGGCGGTCAGCCCCAGCATTTT,CASSGSSGGQPQHF
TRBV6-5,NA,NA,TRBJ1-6,TGTGCCAGCTTAAGGGGCGCCAAAAATTCACCCCTCCACTTT,CASLRGAKNSPLHF
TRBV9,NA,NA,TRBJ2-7,TGTGCCAGCAGCCAAAGATGGGGGACGGAGCAGTACTTC,CASSQRWGTEQYF
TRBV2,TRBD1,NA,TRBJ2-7,TGTGCCAGCGGGAGTGACAGGGCCCACGAGCAGTACTTC,CASGSDRAHEQYF
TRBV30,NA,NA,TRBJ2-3,TGTGCCTGGAGTACCCGGGCAGATACGCAGTATTTT,CAWSTRADTQYF
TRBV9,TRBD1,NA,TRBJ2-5,TGTGCCAGCGGAACAGGGACAGGGGGCCGGGGGACCCAGTACTTC,CASGTGTGGRGTQYF
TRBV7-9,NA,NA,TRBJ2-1,TGTGCCAGCAGCCCCCCGACTACTACTAGTAACTACAATGAGCAGTTCTTC,CASSPPTTTSNYNEQFF
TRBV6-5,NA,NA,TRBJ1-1,TGTGCCAGCAGTTACTCGGCGGCTTTCTTT,CASSYSAAFF
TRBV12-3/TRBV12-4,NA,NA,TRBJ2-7,TGTGCCAGCAGTTTTTGGGCCGAAGGCGAGCAGTACTTC,CASSFWAEGEQYF
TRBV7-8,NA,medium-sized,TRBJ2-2,TGTGCCAGCAGCACATCGAACACCGGGGAGCTGTTTTTT,CASSTSNTGELFF
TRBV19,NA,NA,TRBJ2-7,TGTGCCAGTAGCCGGGACGGCGGATCCTACGAGCAGTACTTC,CASSRDGGSYEQYF
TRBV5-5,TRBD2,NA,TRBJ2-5,TGTGCCAGCAGCTTTAGCGGGGGGGCCATAGAGACCCAGTACTTC,CASSFSGGAIETQYF